The 12 T cell receptor beta chains listed next were all sequenced from one sample in a study of Ad26.COV2.S vaccination and SARS-CoV-2 variants. Noted treatment: roughly 19 received Ad26.COV2.S at low or high dose, single or two shots; a few received placebo; per-sample allocation not given. Samples came from day 63 after the first vaccine or placebo injection. TCRdb's table, derived via immunoSEQ multiplex PCR, lists solely in-frame clones and lacks some. This sample yields 350,000 to 400,000 clones, of which 80% to 90% are seen a single time; under 3.5% belongs to the top ten. Sequenced here: peripheral blood, sampled in a trial of Ad26.COV2.S vaccine versus placebo. These receptor sequences come from a person aged 18 to 65 who received the Ad26.COV2.S COVID-19 vaccine or a placebo.

The CDR3 DNA is TGTGCCAGCAGCGTAGTGGGACTAGCAAACAGCGAGCAGTACTTC. Residues: CASSVVGLANSEQYF. The chain is built from TRBV9 and TRBJ2-7, with 9 nucleotides matching TRBD2. CDR1 is SGDLS, CDR2 YYNGEE, per germline. The J segment lost 6 bases and the V segment lost 0 bases, leaving 7 bases of the junction unmatched. CDR3 length: 15 residues. The full variable domain, its missing parts supplied by reference TRBV9 and TRBJ2-7, is DSGVTQTPKHLITATGQRVTLRCSPRSGDLSVYWYQQSLDQGLQFLIQYYNGEERAKGNILERFSAQQFPDLHSELNLSSLELGDSALYFCASSVVGLANSEQYFGPGTRLTVT.

The chain recombines TRBV2 with TRBJ1-1, with D perhaps matching TRBD1 (6 bases). The CDR3 is 16 residues long. The germline CDR1 and CDR2 sequences are SNHLY and FYNNEI. V was trimmed by 1 base and J by 0 bases, leaving 12 bases between them. DNA of the CDR3: TGTGCCAGCAGTGAAGTAGGACAGCTCATGAACACTGAAGCTTTCTTT. It encodes CASSEVGQLMNTEAFF. Full variable domain (outside the CDR3, taken from reference TRBV2 and TRBJ1-1): EPEVTQTPSHQVTQMGQEVILRCVPISNHLYFYWYRQILGQKVEFLVSFYNNEISEKSEIFDDQFSVERPDGSNFTLKIRSTKLEDSAMYFCASSEVGQLMNTEAFFGQGTRLTVV.

V is TRBV3-1 (or the pseudogene TRBV3-2) and J is TRBJ1-2, with 8 positions matching TRBD1. The CDR3 has 14 amino acids. With 3 bases clipped from V and 7 bases from J, the junction kept 7 bases outside the gene matches. Germline assignment: CDR1 LGHDT and CDR2 YNNKEL (reference sequence). In nucleotides, the CDR3 is TGTGCCAGCAGCCACAGGACAGGGTTGGTTGGCTACACCTTC. It codes for CASSHRTGLVGYTF.

The rearrangement uses TRBV11-2 and TRBJ2-3; 8 nucleotides agree with TRBD2. Germline V CDR1 and CDR2: SGHAT, FQNNGV. Trimming at V came to 2 bases and at J to 5 bases, leaving 12 bases not matched to a gene. CDR3 size: 17 residues. CDR3 protein: CASSLWWTSREGDTQYF. In DNA, the CDR3 is TGTGCCAGCAGCTTATGGTGGACTAGTCGGGAGGGAGATACGCAGTATTTT.

The chain employs TRBV7-6 and TRBJ1-1; TRBD1 aligns across 10 bases. The CDR3 is 17 amino acids. Germline CDR1 and CDR2: SGHVS and FNYEAQ. V was clipped by 4 bases and J by 0 bases; unmatched bases: 8. CDR3 in amino acids: CASSSGTGVTMNTEAFF. CDR3 in DNA: TGTGCCAGCAGCTCCGGGACAGGGGTAACCATGAACACTGAAGCTTTCTTT.

V and J are TRBV27 and TRBJ2-7, with TRBD1 identical over 10 bases. Germline V lookup: CDR1 MNHEY, CDR2 SMNVEV (reference sequence). This CDR3 region has 14 residues. J was trimmed by 5 bases and V by 5 bases; bases with no gene match: 6. This chain's CDR3 is CASSPQTGGDEQYF. CDR3 nucleotides: TGTGCCAGCAGTCCCCAGACAGGGGGCGACGAGCAGTACTTC.

This clone was seen a handful of times. V and J are TRBV11-2 and TRBJ1-6, with 9 nucleotides matching TRBD1. CDR1 is SGHAT and CDR2 is FQNNGV in the germline V gene. The V segment lost 1 base and the J segment 6 bases; nucleotides outside the gene matches: 4. There are 16 residues in the CDR3. CDR3 amino acids: CASSLAGTGFNSPLHF. The CDR3 nucleotides are TGTGCCAGCAGCTTAGCGGGGACAGGGTTTAATTCACCCCTCCACTTT. Together with reference TRBV11-2 and TRBJ1-6, the CDR3 gives the full variable domain: EAGVAQSPRYKIIEKRQSVAFWCNPISGHATLYWYQQILGQGPKLLIQFQNNGVVDDSQLPKDRFSAERLKGVDSTLKIQPAKLEDSAVYLCASSLAGTGFNSPLHFGNGTRLTVT.

This chain uses TRBV6-2 or TRBV6-3 with TRBJ2-2, with 12 bases that match TRBD2. CDR1 is MNHEY, CDR2 SVGEGT, per germline. This CDR3 spans 19 amino acids. V shed 2 bases and J 5 bases; nucleotides not matched to a gene: 12. DNA for the CDR3: TGTGCCAGCAGTTACACCAAACTAGCGGGGGGCCTGAGGACCGGGGAGCTGTTTTTT. This codes for CASSYTKLAGGLRTGELFF.

The J gene is TRBJ2-7, the V gene TRBV7-8, with no clear D. CDR1 and CDR2 from the germline V gene are SGHVS and FQNEAQ. The CDR3 contains 14 residues. With 1 base removed from V and 0 bases from J, the gap between germline ends came to 7 bases. CDR3 in amino acids: CASSLVRSSYEQYF. The DNA of the CDR3 is TGTGCCAGCAGCTTAGTGCGCAGCTCCTACGAGCAGTACTTC. Together with reference TRBV7-8 and TRBJ2-7, the CDR3 gives the full variable domain: GAGVSQSPRYKVAKRGQDVALRCDPISGHVSLFWYQQALGQGPEFLTYFQNEAQLDKSGLPSDRFFAERPEGSVSTLKIQRTQQEDSAVYLCASSLVRSSYEQYFGPGTRLTVT.

V gene TRBV27 combines with J gene TRBJ2-1, with D uncertain. The CDR3 has 13 amino acids. V lost 6 bases and J 4 bases, leaving 10 bases between the germline ends. Germline V CDR1 and CDR2: MNHEY, SMNVEV (reference sequence). The chain's CDR3 is CASSKVGYNEQFF. For the CDR3, the DNA is TGTGCCAGCAGCAAGGTAGGGTACAATGAGCAGTTCTTC.

This chain joins TRBV2 and TRBJ2-5; D is perhaps TRBD2 (6 bases). The CDR3 runs to 15 residues. The ends were cut back, 4 bases at V and 5 bases at J, with 17 bases in the middle. Germline assignment: CDR1 SNHLY and CDR2 FYNNEI. The CDR3 loop is CASSARKWAGETQYF. In DNA form, the CDR3 reads TGTGCCAGCAGTGCCCGGAAGTGGGCGGGGGAGACCCAGTACTTC.

The rearrangement joins TRBV4-1 to TRBJ2-1; TRBD2 might be the D (5 bases). This CDR3 spans 13 amino acids. Germline values: CDR1 MGHRA, CDR2 YSYEKL. V was trimmed by 0 bases and J by 9 bases, leaving 9 bases between them. The CDR3 coding sequence is TGCGCCAGCAGCCAAGAAGGAGGTCCTGAGCAGTTCTTC. Amino acids: CASSQEGGPEQFF.